These 14 T cell receptor beta chains originate from one sample sequenced in a study. Via MiXCR, TCRdb re-called the 5' RACE reads, giving one row per CDR3 protein. The data hold roughly 55,000 distinct CDR3 sequences, with 24% observed a single time. The sequencing input was tumor-infiltrating naive CD4+ T cells sorted from the breast tumor. Subset: naive CD4+ T cells, CD4+CD45RA+CD25-. The source is a female donor with breast cancer.

This clonotype was observed a few times. V is TRBV20-1 and J is TRBJ2-7; possibly TRBD1 for D (5 bases). There are 13 residues in the CDR3. Germline values: CDR1 DFQATT, CDR2 SNEGSKA (reference sequence). Trimming removed 1 base at V and 4 bases at J, with 11 bases between. CDR3: CSARVMGRYEQYF. Written as DNA, the CDR3 is TGCAGTGCTAGAGTGATGGGGCGGTACGAGCAGTACTTC.

This clonotype was detected a few times. CDR3 amino acids: CASSLGRGPKGQYF. The DNA for the CDR3 is TGCGCCAGCAGCTTGGGCAGGGGGCCCAAAGGCCAGTACTTC. V usage is TRBV5-1 and J usage is TRBJ2-5; 8 bases agree with TRBD1. Germline trimming cut 0 bases from V and 10 bases from J; bases unmatched to any gene: 8. The CDR3 contains 14 residues. Germline V CDR1 and CDR2: SGHRS, YFSETQ. The full variable domain, rest sourced from reference TRBV5-1 and TRBJ2-5, is KAGVTQTPRYLIKTRGQQVTLSCSPISGHRSVSWYQQTPGQGLQFLFEYFSETQRNKGNFPGRFSGRQFSNSRSEMNVSTLELGDSALYLCASSLGRGPKGQYFGPGTRLLVL.

Notes on this clonotype: The germline gene is not matched at one end of the junction; a read error may be the cause. This chain links TRBV20-1 with TRBJ2-7, with 8 bases fitting TRBD1. This CDR3 is built from 12 residues. CDR1 and CDR2 from the germline V gene are DFQATT and SNEGSKA (reference sequence). CDR3 coding DNA: TGCGGTGCTAGAGGACAGGGCGACGAGCAGTACTTC. Protein sequence: CGARGQGDEQYF.

This clonotype was detected a few times. The CDR3 reads CASKLGAGNTIYF. The CDR3 bases are TGTGCCAGCAAATTAGGGGCTGGAAACACCATATATTTT. The chain recombines TRBV28 with TRBJ1-3; TRBD1 is a possible D gene (5 bases). Per the germline V gene, CDR1 is MDHEN and CDR2 is SYDVKM. V gave up 7 bases and J gave up 2 bases, with 9 bases separating them. CDR3 length equals 13 residues.

This chain links TRBV7-2 with TRBJ1-5, with D possibly TRBD1 on 5 matching bases. V lost 7 bases to trimming and J lost 9 bases, with 16 bases between them. This CDR3 is 13 amino acids long. CDR1 is SGHTA, CDR2 FQGNSA, per germline. The CDR3 region has the DNA TGTGCCAGCACCCTAGCAAGGGACGGGCCCCAGCATTTT. It specifies CASTLARDGPQHF.

This chain joins TRBV7-2 and TRBJ1-5; D unresolved. V dropped 2 bases and J dropped 2 bases, with 4 bases sitting between them. The CDR3 is made up of 13 amino acids. Germline V gene data show CDR1 as SGHTA and CDR2 as FQGNSA. The CDR3, as DNA: TGTGCCAGCAGCTTACCCGGCAATCAGCCCCAGCATTTT. It codes for CASSLPGNQPQHF.

As concerns this clonotype: A junction end diverges from the germline sequence, so it may reflect a read error. J is TRBJ2-2 and V is TRBV6-5, with TRBD2 as a possible D gene (5 bases). This CDR3 has 12 amino acids. Germline V CDR1 and CDR2: MNHEY, SVGAGI. This CDR3 is CASKVGSGELIF. For the CDR3, the DNA is TGTGCCAGCAAGGTGGGGTCCGGGGAGCTGATTTTT.

V gene TRBV7-6 combines with J gene TRBJ2-7; no firm D call. The CDR3 sequence is 13 residues long. V gave up 0 bases and J gave up 7 bases, with 10 bases separating them. The germline gives CDR1 SGHVS, CDR2 FNYEAQ. The chain's CDR3 is CASSLAGPGEQYF. CDR3 nucleotides: TGTGCCAGCAGCTTAGCAGGGCCCGGGGAGCAGTACTTC.

The chain combines TRBV14 with TRBJ2-1; no firm D call. The germline V gene encodes CDR1 SGHDN and CDR2 FVKESK. V shed 0 bases and J shed 4 bases, with 7 bases lying between them. The CDR3 covers 14 residues. CDR3 sequence reads: CASSQDPSYNEQFF. CDR3 DNA: TGTGCCAGCAGCCAAGATCCAAGTTACAATGAGCAGTTCTTC.

The CDR3 region has the DNA TGCAGCGTTGAAGAAGGTTATGGCTACACCTTC. It translates to CSVEEGYGYTF. The rearrangement joins TRBV29-1 to TRBJ1-2; D is unresolved. Looked up from germline, CDR1 is SQVTM and CDR2 is ANQGSEA. The CDR3 length is 11 residues. Trimming took off 0 bases at V and 5 bases at J, with 4 bases between the two ends. Based on the CDR3 plus reference TRBV29-1 and TRBJ1-2, the full variable domain is SAVISQKPSRDICQRGTSLTIQCQVDSQVTMMFWYRQQPGQSLTLIATANQGSEATYESGFVIDKFPISRPNLTFSTLTVSNMSPEDSSIYLCSVEEGYGYTFGSGTRLTVV.

The table lists this clonotype with many counts. A junction boundary mismatches the germline segment, possibly from a read error. This chain uses TRBV5-1 with TRBJ2-3, with TRBD1 as a possible D gene (6 bases). The CDR3 has 14 amino acids. The germline V gene encodes CDR1 SGHRS and CDR2 YFSETQ. CDR3 sequence reads: CASSGQSSTDTQYF. CDR3 nucleotide sequence: TGTGCCAGCAGCGGACAGTCTAGCACAGATACGCAGTATTTT.

The chain uses TRBV28 and TRBJ2-5; no definite D call. There are 12 residues in the CDR3. Germline lookup yields CDR1 MDHEN and CDR2 SYDVKM. The V end was cut by 6 bases, the J end by 2 bases, with 7 bases between. The CDR3 is CASRQQQETQYF. The CDR3 nucleotides are TGTGCCAGCAGACAGCAACAAGAGACCCAGTACTTC.

This clonotype was seen repeatedly, ten times or more. V usage is TRBV5-1 and J usage is TRBJ2-3; TRBD1 aligns across 9 bases. Germline V lookup: CDR1 SGHRS, CDR2 YFSETQ. This CDR3 is built from 14 residues. V shed 4 bases, J shed 6 bases, and the junction held 6 bases outside the gene matches. CDR3 protein: CASSVGQGRDTQYF. In nucleotides, the CDR3 is TGCGCCAGCAGCGTGGGACAGGGACGGGATACGCAGTATTTT.

The chain combines TRBV6-5 with TRBJ1-2; tentative D call: TRBD1 (5 bases). The CDR3 has 17 amino acids. V was pared by 0 bases and J by 5 bases, with 19 bases between. Per the germline V gene, CDR1 is MNHEY and CDR2 is SVGAGI. CDR3 in amino acids: CASSYSGGQGSWYGYTF. In DNA form, the CDR3 reads TGTGCCAGCAGTTACTCGGGCGGGCAGGGATCGTGGTATGGCTACACCTTC.